This T cell receptor (beta chain) comes out of a study of sequential checkpoint blockade in melanoma. About the research overall: Randomization was 1:1 between first-line nivolumab→ipilimumab and ipilimumab→nivolumab. Both treatment sequences were followed by maintenance nivolumab.

Data came from immunoSEQ multiplex PCR; TCRdb stores just in-frame clones and leaves some out. The sample holds 15,000 to 20,000 clones, roughly two thirds seen once. The length of the CDR3 is 13 residues. Trimming cost V 3 bases and J 6 bases; bases outside gene matches: 2. Per the germline V gene, CDR1 is MNHEY and CDR2 is SMNVEV (reference sequence). Noted treatment: randomized to nivolumab then ipilimumab (arm A) or the reverse (arm B). Patients had received no earlier DNA-damaging chemotherapy. Live CD3+CD8+ CD19− CD56− cells were sorted from PBMCs. This TCR derives from a human donor with melanoma. Sequences were derived from CD8+ T cells sorted from blood (inferred from file names), sampled from a patient given nivolumab and ipilimumab in sequence. The J gene is TRBJ2-1, the V gene TRBV27, with 7 bases fitting TRBD2. In DNA form, the CDR3 reads TGTGCCAGCAGTTTCGGGACTATCAATGAGCAGTTCTTC. Translating gives CASSFGTINEQFF.